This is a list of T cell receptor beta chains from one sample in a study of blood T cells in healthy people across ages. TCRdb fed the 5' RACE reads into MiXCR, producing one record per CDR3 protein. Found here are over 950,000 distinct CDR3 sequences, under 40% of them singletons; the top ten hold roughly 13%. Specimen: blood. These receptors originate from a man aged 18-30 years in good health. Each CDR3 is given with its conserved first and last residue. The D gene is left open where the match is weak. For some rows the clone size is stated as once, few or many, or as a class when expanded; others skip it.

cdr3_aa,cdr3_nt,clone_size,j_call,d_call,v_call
CASSPRGADNSPLHF,TGTGCCAGCAGCCCTCGGGGCGCCGATAATTCACCCCTCCACTTT,-,TRBJ1-6,-,TRBV9
CASSLADGYEQYF,TGTGCCAGCAGCTTAGCGGATGGCTACGAGCAGTACTTC,-,TRBJ2-7,-,TRBV7-8
CASSPREIYEQYF,TGTGCCAGCAGCCCTCGGGAGATCTACGAGCAGTACTTC,few,TRBJ2-7,-,TRBV7-9
CASSTGTSGNNEQFF,TGCGCCAGCAGCACCGGGACTAGCGGGAACAATGAGCAGTTCTTC,many,TRBJ2-1,TRBD2,TRBV5-1
CASSATPGSYNEQYF,TGTGCCAGCAGTGCAACCCCCGGCTCCTACAATGAGCAGTACTTC,-,TRBJ2-7,-,TRBV6-5
CASREGDPGSPLHF,TGTGCCAGCAGAGAGGGGGACCCCGGTTCACCCCTCCACTTT,-,TRBJ1-6,-,TRBV7-3
CASRLTSPNEQFF,TGTGCCAGCAGGCTAACTAGCCCCAATGAGCAGTTCTTC,few,TRBJ2-1,-,TRBV2
CASSSGNVWNTEAFF,TGTGCCAGCAGCTCCGGTAATGTGTGGAACACTGAAGCTTTCTTT,few,TRBJ1-1,-,TRBV7-2
CSARIVLEVSTEAFF,TGCAGTGCTAGAATAGTACTAGAGGTGAGCACTGAAGCTTTCTTT,-,TRBJ1-1,-,TRBV20-1
CASRRVTAGGLYNEQFF,TGCGCCAGCAGGCGCGTCACAGCGGGGGGGTTATACAATGAGCAGTTCTTC,few,TRBJ2-1,TRBD2,TRBV10-2
CASSLLVQAETSTDTQYF,TGTGCCAGCAGCCTTCTCGTGCAGGCGGAAACTAGCACAGATACGCAGTATTTT,-,TRBJ2-3,-,TRBV11-2
CASSGTGTEAFF,TGTGCCAGCAGCGGGACCGGGACTGAAGCTTTCTTT,-,TRBJ1-1,-,TRBV9
CASSPIQGLASPLHF,TGTGCCAGCAGCCCGATACAGGGTCTGGCTTCACCCCTCCACTTT,few,TRBJ1-6,-,TRBV7-2
CASSLAQGSTEAFF,TGCGCCAGCAGCTTGGCTCAGGGTTCCACTGAAGCTTTCTTT,-,TRBJ1-1,-,TRBV5-1
CASTSGGPRETQYF,TGTGCCAGCACATCGGGGGGGCCGCGTGAGACCCAGTACTTC,once,TRBJ2-5,TRBD2,TRBV28
CASSQGGGLEKLFF,TGCGCCAGCAGCCAAGGAGGGGGCCTTGAAAAACTGTTTTTT,many,TRBJ1-4,TRBD1,TRBV4-3
CASSPRWTVSYNEQFF,TGTGCCAGCAGCCCTCGATGGACAGTCTCCTACAATGAGCAGTTCTTC,-,TRBJ2-1,-,TRBV7-9
CASRPGQEKAFF,TGTGCCAGCAGACCCGGACAGGAGAAAGCTTTCTTT,-,TRBJ1-1,TRBD1,TRBV12-3/TRBV12-4
CASSLGGWESNRDRIQYF,TGTGCCAGCAGTTTAGGAGGGTGGGAGAGTAACAGGGATCGGATTCAGTACTTC,-,TRBJ2-4,-,TRBV28
CASRDTGDGTAEAFF,TGTGCCAGCAGGGATACAGGGGACGGTACGGCTGAAGCTTTCTTT,-,TRBJ1-1,TRBD1,TRBV25-1
CASSYVRVYTDTQYF,TGTGCCAGCAGTTACGTCAGGGTATATACAGATACGCAGTATTTT,-,TRBJ2-3,-,TRBV6-2/TRBV6-3
CASSYSLEVPNNSPLHF,TGTGCCAGCAGTTACTCTCTGGAGGTTCCTAATAATTCACCCCTCCACTTT,-,TRBJ1-6,-,TRBV6-5
CASSQARSEKLFF,TGTGCCAGCAGCCAAGCGAGGAGTGAAAAACTGTTTTTT,-,TRBJ1-4,-,TRBV14
CASSEIQGNSPLHF,TGTGCCAGCAGTGAAATACAGGGGAATTCACCCCTCCACTTT,-,TRBJ1-6,TRBD1,TRBV25-1
CASSQERGKETQYF,TGCGCCAGCAGCCAAGAGCGGGGAAAAGAGACCCAGTACTTC,-,TRBJ2-5,-,TRBV4-3
CSAPGQANPYEQYF,TGCAGTGCCCCGGGACAGGCTAATCCCTACGAGCAGTACTTC,-,TRBJ2-7,TRBD1,TRBV20-1
CASSSSTRKDTQYF,TGCGCCAGCAGCTCTTCTACTCGGAAAGATACGCAGTATTTT,-,TRBJ2-3,-,TRBV5-1
CASSYNANTGELFF,TGTGCCAGCAGTTATAACGCGAACACCGGGGAGCTGTTTTTT,-,TRBJ2-2,-,TRBV6-5
CASSRKTGNTGELFF,TGTGCCAGCAGCCGCAAAACGGGGAACACCGGGGAGCTGTTTTTT,-,TRBJ2-2,-,TRBV5-5
CASSLRQGTRRGLFF,TGCGCCAGCAGCCTGCGACAGGGAACGCGCCGGGGGCTGTTTTTT,few,TRBJ2-2,TRBD1,TRBV5-1
CASSPGQTSYNKQFF,TGCGCCAGCAGCCCGGGACAGACCTCCTACAATAAGCAGTTCTTC,-,TRBJ2-1,TRBD1,TRBV5-1
CASSYGGFYGYTF,TGTGCCAGCAGTTATGGGGGGTTTTATGGCTACACCTTC,-,TRBJ1-2,-,TRBV27
CASIQGVGVTNYGYTF,TGTGCCAGCATCCAGGGAGTAGGGGTAACTAACTATGGCTACACATTC,-,TRBJ1-2,-,TRBV12-3/TRBV12-4
CASSQDYADLTNTGELFF,TGTGCCAGCAGCCAAGATTATGCCGATTTAACTAACACCGGGGAGCTGTTTTTT,-,TRBJ2-2,-,TRBV3-1
CASHRGQTSGTDTQYF,TGTGCCAGCCATAGGGGGCAGACTAGTGGCACAGATACGCAGTATTTT,few,TRBJ2-3,-,TRBV6-6
CASSESVAETTDTQYF,TGTGCCAGCAGTGAATCGGTAGCGGAGACCACAGATACGCAGTATTTT,many,TRBJ2-3,-,TRBV2
CATSDARTYSGANVLTF,TGTGCCACCAGTGACGCCAGGACTTACTCTGGGGCCAACGTCCTGACTTTC,few,TRBJ2-6,-,TRBV24-1
CATSHLLLGEQFF,TGTGCCACCAGCCACCTTCTTCTGGGTGAGCAGTTCTTC,few,TRBJ2-1,-,TRBV15
CASSVLRNIQYF,TGTGCCAGCAGCGTCCTTCGCAACATTCAGTACTTC,many,TRBJ2-4,-,TRBV7-2
CASSFPGAYNEQFF,TGTGCCAGCAGTTTCCCCGGGGCTTACAATGAGCAGTTCTTC,-,TRBJ2-1,-,TRBV27
CASSYMWSNQPQHF,TGTGCCAGCAGTTATATGTGGAGCAATCAGCCCCAGCATTTT,few,TRBJ1-5,-,TRBV6-6
CASSSRDKPTDTQYF,TGTGCCAGCAGTTCAAGAGACAAGCCCACAGATACGCAGTATTTT,-,TRBJ2-3,-,TRBV12-3/TRBV12-4
CASRVTGTGELFF,TGTGCCAGCAGAGTTACGGGAACCGGGGAGCTGTTTTTT,-,TRBJ2-2,-,TRBV12-3/TRBV12-4
CASSVDRGNGYTF,TGCGCCAGCAGCGTGGACAGGGGAAATGGCTACACCTTC,many,TRBJ1-2,TRBD1,TRBV7-2
CASSQGQGARYQPQHF,TGCGCCAGCAGCCAAGGTCAGGGGGCGAGGTATCAGCCCCAGCATTTT,-,TRBJ1-5,TRBD1,TRBV4-1